This section outlines one TCR beta chain sequence together with its context. Its antigen is still unknown. This sample was taken from a study of cytomegalovirus exposure and HLA in healthy donors. Study-level results: A later analysis linked a missense DCLRE1C variant to TCR beta V- and J-gene trimming. Testing in vitro showed a few CMV-associated chains specific for CMV antigens. Researchers catalogued some 160 TCR beta chains as cytomegalovirus-associated.

Germline trimming cut 6 bases from V and 6 bases from J; bases unmatched to any gene: 6. The CDR3 spans 15 residues. CDR1 is SNHLY and CDR2 is FYNNEI in the germline V gene. Unrecorded immune exposure was likely among donors, who were nominally healthy when sampled. In the PCR, 60 Vbeta and 13 Jbeta primers were used. The table came from immunoSEQ multiplex PCR; TCRdb's copy has only in-frame clones and leaves some out. The data contain 120,000 or so clones, 77% of them singletons. The sequence derives from a man younger than 35 in good health and CMV-seropositive. Sequenced: PBMCs. V is TRBV2 and J is TRBJ2-3, with 13 bases matching TRBD2. In DNA form, the CDR3 reads TGTGCCAGCAGCCGGACTAGCGGGAGAGGTGATACGCAGTATTTT. Translating gives CASSRTSGRGDTQYF.